The 25 T cell receptor beta chains reported below all come from one sample, sequenced in a study of cytomegalovirus exposure and HLA in healthy donors. Amplification used 60 Vbeta primers and 13 Jbeta primers. Measured with immunoSEQ multiplex PCR; TCRdb has only the in-frame clones, and not every one. This sample has approximately 150,000 clones, with about 70% found just once. Sequences were obtained from PBMCs. Receptors were obtained from a male donor in good health and CMV-seronegative.

This clone showed up just a few times. The chain couples TRBV6-6 to TRBJ2-5; 8 bases are shared with TRBD1. The J call may be in error: the DNA end matches TRBJ2-7 better. Germline assignment: CDR1 MNHNY and CDR2 SVGAGI (reference sequence). The CDR3 length is 15 residues. The DNA for the CDR3 is TGTGCCAGCAGTTACTCGGCAGGGGGCCCCTACGAGCAGTACTTC. As protein: CASSYSAGGPYEQYF.

The chain couples TRBV7-3 to TRBJ2-1; 7 bases fit TRBD2. The germline gives CDR1 SGHTA, CDR2 FQGTGA. The junction had 9 bases not matched to a gene; V was cut back by 4 bases and J by 6 bases. This CDR3 has 15 amino acids. The CDR3 coding sequence is TGTGCCAGCAGCTCAGGCCCGGGACTAAGCAATGAGCAGTTCTTC. As protein: CASSSGPGLSNEQFF. The variable domain in full, with the rest retrieved from reference TRBV7-3 and TRBJ2-1, is GAGVSQTPSNKVTEKGKYVELRCDPISGHTALYWYRQSLGQGPEFLIYFQGTGAADDSGLPNDRFFAVRPEGSVSTLKIQRTERGDSAVYLCASSSGPGLSNEQFFGPGTRLTVL.

This clone was picked up a small number of times. The V and J genes are TRBV27 and TRBJ2-6; D perhaps matches TRBD1 (6 bases). The CDR3 is made up of 18 amino acids. Germline assignment: CDR1 MNHEY and CDR2 SMNVEV (reference sequence). Trimming pared 7 bases from V and 0 bases from J, leaving 19 bases between. This chain's CDR3 is CASTLAGTRPSGANVLTF. The CDR3 nucleotides are TGTGCCAGCACCTTAGCCGGGACAAGGCCCTCTGGGGCCAACGTCCTGACTTTC. The whole variable domain, remainder taken from reference TRBV27 and TRBJ2-6, is EAQVTQNPRYLITVTGKKLTVTCSQNMNHEYMSWYRQDPGLGLRQIYYSMNVEVTDKGDVPEGYKVSRKEKRNFPLILESPSPNQTSLYFCASTLAGTRPSGANVLTFGAGSRLTVL.

V and J are TRBV4-1 and TRBJ2-5; 8 positions agree with TRBD1. The J call may be faulty, since TRBJ2-7 better matches the DNA end. The CDR3 is 15 amino acids. CDR1 and CDR2 (germline): MGHRA, YSYEKL. CDR3 loop: CASSLRQGLSYEQYF. The CDR3 DNA reads TGCGCCAGCAGCCTGAGACAGGGGCTCTCCTACGAGCAGTACTTC.

V usage is TRBV28 and J usage is TRBJ2-2, with 8 bases lining up with TRBD2. This CDR3 contains 15 residues. Germline lookup yields CDR1 MDHEN and CDR2 SYDVKM. V gave up 6 bases and J gave up 4 bases; unmatched junction bases: 7. The CDR3 protein is CASSPGGVGTGELFF. The CDR3, as DNA: TGTGCCAGCAGCCCCGGGGGGGTGGGCACCGGGGAGCTGTTTTTT.

This chain links TRBV5-4 with TRBJ2-1; 8 bases map to TRBD1. V gave up 2 bases and J gave up 11 bases; unmatched junction bases: 6. Germline CDR1 and CDR2: SGHNT and YYREEE (reference sequence). The CDR3 is 13 residues long. The CDR3 is CASSFDGQGQQFF. The CDR3 DNA follows: TGTGCCAGCAGCTTCGATGGACAGGGCCAGCAGTTCTTC.

This chain links TRBV7-3 with TRBJ2-5; maybe TRBD2 (5 bases). The CDR3 has 14 residues. Deletions cut 5 bases from V and 1 base from J, with 11 bases between. Germline V gene lookup returns CDR1 SGHTA and CDR2 FQGTGA. The CDR3, as DNA: TGTGCCAGCAGCCGCGGGCCGCCCCAAGAGACCCAGTACTTC. It yields the protein CASSRGPPQETQYF. The entire variable domain, with the rest obtained from reference TRBV7-3 and TRBJ2-5, is as follows: GAGVSQTPSNKVTEKGKYVELRCDPISGHTALYWYRQSLGQGPEFLIYFQGTGAADDSGLPNDRFFAVRPEGSVSTLKIQRTERGDSAVYLCASSRGPPQETQYFGPGTRLLVL.

The V and J genes are TRBV7-2 and TRBJ1-3; 7 bases fit TRBD1. The germline gives CDR1 SGHTA, CDR2 FQGNSA. Trimming took 1 base from V and 0 from J; bases not matched to a gene: 3. The CDR3 spans 16 residues. CDR3 loop: CASSLGDSFSGNTIYF. CDR3 nucleotides: TGTGCCAGCAGCTTAGGGGACAGCTTCTCTGGAAACACCATATATTTT.

CDR3 nucleotide sequence: TGTGCCAGCAGCTCAAATGTCAGGGGACGGACAGATACGCAGTATTTT. This sequence encodes CASSSNVRGRTDTQYF. The chain joins TRBV21-1 to TRBJ2-3; the DNA was not used to check the table's D call, TRBD1. TRBV21-1 is noted as a pseudogene. The CDR3 has 16 amino acids.

This chain links TRBV10-3 with TRBJ1-1, with 8 positions matching TRBD1. This CDR3 is built from 15 residues. The germline V gene encodes CDR1 ENHRY and CDR2 SYGVKD. The ends lost 7 bases at V and 1 base at J; junction bases unmatched: 8. The CDR3 protein is CAIKVTDRGNTEAFF. In DNA, the CDR3 is TGTGCCATCAAGGTGACAGACAGGGGGAACACTGAAGCTTTCTTT.

The chain couples TRBV2 to TRBJ1-6; D is undetermined. Between the trimmed V and J ends, which lost 1 base and 10 bases, there was a span of 8 bases. There are 13 residues in the CDR3. Germline CDR1 is SNHLY and CDR2 is FYNNEI. CDR3 nucleotides: TGTGCCAGCAGTGAAGGACAACAATCACCCCTCCACTTT. The encoded protein is CASSEGQQSPLHF.

This clone has just one count. The chain combines TRBV7-2 with TRBJ1-2, with 8 bases fitting TRBD1. J gave up 4 bases and V 10 bases, and 8 bases lay outside the gene matches. This CDR3 has 13 amino acids. Germline V gene sequence: CDR1 SGHTA, CDR2 FQGNSA. CDR3 loop: CATSRQGAYGYTF. The CDR3 DNA sequence: TGTGCCACCTCTAGGCAGGGGGCCTATGGCTACACCTTC.

The V and J genes are TRBV28 and TRBJ2-5; D remains unclear. The CDR3 length is 17 residues. The V gene lost 6 bases and the J gene lost 2 bases, with 22 bases spanning the gap. Germline CDR1 is MDHEN and CDR2 is SYDVKM. The CDR3 region has the DNA TGTGCCAGCAGCCCTACTAAACCCGCCTGGATACAAGAGACCCAGTACTTC. Amino acids: CASSPTKPAWIQETQYF.

The chain recombines TRBV7-2 with TRBJ1-3, with D possibly being TRBD1 (6 bases). The CDR3 length is 13 residues. Trimming took off 4 bases at V and 3 bases at J, with 7 bases between the two ends. Per the germline V gene, CDR1 is SGHTA and CDR2 is FQGNSA. The CDR3, as DNA: TGTGCCAGCAGCTCAGGGGTTGGAAACACCATATATTTT. It encodes CASSSGVGNTIYF. Full variable domain (remainder filled in from reference TRBV7-2 and TRBJ1-3): GAGVSQSPSNKVTEKGKDVELRCDPISGHTALYWYRQSLGQGLEFLIYFQGNSAPDKSGLPSDRFSAERTGGSVSTLTIQRTQQEDSAVYLCASSSGVGNTIYFGEGSWLTVV.

The J gene is TRBJ2-1, the V gene TRBV5-1; 9 bases fit TRBD1. The length of the CDR3 is 14 residues. With V trimmed by 4 bases and J by 2 bases, 1 base remained unmatched. From germline, CDR1 is SGHRS and CDR2 YFSETQ. CDR3 nucleotides: TGCGCCAGCAGCGGACAGGGGACCTACAATGAGCAGTTCTTC. Translated: CASSGQGTYNEQFF. Drawing the rest from reference TRBV5-1 and TRBJ2-1, the complete variable domain is KAGVTQTPRYLIKTRGQQVTLSCSPISGHRSVSWYQQTPGQGLQFLFEYFSETQRNKGNFPGRFSGRQFSNSRSEMNVSTLELGDSALYLCASSGQGTYNEQFFGPGTRLTVL.

This clone occurred a few times. The V gene is TRBV19, the J gene TRBJ2-1; TRBD2 aligns across 10 bases. CDR3 length: 17 residues. The J segment lost 3 bases and the V segment lost 3 bases, leaving 8 bases of the junction unmatched. Germline V gene data show CDR1 as LNHDA and CDR2 as SQIVND (reference sequence). The CDR3 coding sequence is TGTGCCAGTAGTATTCTTGGAGCGGGAGGGGTCTACAATGAGCAGTTCTTC. Translating gives CASSILGAGGVYNEQFF.

This clone has only one observation. This chain uses TRBV7-2 with TRBJ2-1; 14 bases are shared with TRBD2. CDR3 length equals 17 residues. Germline-derived CDR1 and CDR2 are SGHTA and FQGNSA. Trimming removed 1 base from V and 9 bases from J; junction bases left unmatched: 8. CDR3 in amino acids: CASSLVPGLAGVREQFF. The CDR3, as DNA: TGTGCCAGCAGCTTAGTCCCGGGACTAGCGGGAGTACGTGAGCAGTTCTTC.

The CDR3 reads CAVMTSGSTEAFF. The CDR3 DNA reads TGTGCCGTAATGACCAGTGGGAGCACTGAAGCTTTCTTT. The chain joins TRBV10-3 to TRBJ1-1, with D unclear. The CDR3 is made up of 13 amino acids. Germline lookup yields CDR1 ENHRY and CDR2 SYGVKD. V was trimmed by 11 bases and J by 4 bases, leaving 17 bases between them.

This clone was detected only once. The chain combines TRBV9 with TRBJ2-1, with a weak D call TRBD2 (6 bases). Trimming left V 4 bases short and J 4 bases short, with 18 bases between. Per the germline V gene, CDR1 is SGDLS and CDR2 is YYNGEE. This CDR3 spans 16 amino acids. In nucleotides, the CDR3 is TGTGCCAGCAGCTTACTAGCAGCGACTATTTACAATGAGCAGTTCTTC. Translated, it gives CASSLLAATIYNEQFF. Variable domain in full (rest from reference TRBV9 and TRBJ2-1): DSGVTQTPKHLITATGQRVTLRCSPRSGDLSVYWYQQSLDQGLQFLIQYYNGEERAKGNILERFSAQQFPDLHSELNLSSLELGDSALYFCASSLLAATIYNEQFFGPGTRLTVL.

The chain links TRBV13 to TRBJ2-7; 8 nucleotides align to TRBD2. CDR1 PRHDT and CDR2 FYEKMQ come from the germline V gene (reference sequence). This CDR3 has 17 amino acids. V lost 2 bases, J lost 0 bases, and 9 bases stayed unmatched. In DNA, the CDR3 is TGTGCCAGCAGCTTAAACGCGGGGGGCCTTAGCTCCTACGAGCAGTACTTC. Translated: CASSLNAGGLSSYEQYF. Full variable domain (outside the CDR3, taken from reference TRBV13 and TRBJ2-7): AAGVIQSPRHLIKEKRETATLKCYPIPRHDTVYWYQQGPGQDPQFLISFYEKMQSDKGSIPDRFSAQQFSDYHSELNMSSLELGDSALYFCASSLNAGGLSSYEQYFGPGTRLTVT.

The chain couples TRBV5-6 to TRBJ2-1, with D possibly TRBD1 on 6 matching bases. The V and J ends lost 3 bases and 10 bases respectively, with 8 bases between them. The germline V gene has CDR1 SGHDT and CDR2 YYEEEE. The CDR3 length is 11 residues. The CDR3, as DNA: TGTGCCAGCAGCTGGGGGCTAGAGCAGTTCTTC. This encodes CASSWGLEQFF.

The chain joins TRBV29-1 to TRBJ1-2, with D tentatively TRBD1 (5 bases). V lost 4 bases to trimming and J lost 6 bases, with 12 bases between them. CDR1 and CDR2 (germline): SQVTM, ANQGSEA. The CDR3 runs 12 residues. The CDR3 here is CSVGSDTNGYTF. DNA of the CDR3: TGCAGCGTTGGATCGGACACAAATGGCTACACCTTC.

This chain joins TRBV2 and TRBJ2-7, with D perhaps TRBD2 (6 bases). The CDR3 totals 12 residues. Germline V gives CDR1 SNHLY, CDR2 FYNNEI. V was cut by 7 bases and J by 6 bases, with 13 bases left in between. The CDR3, as DNA: TGTGCCAGCATGCACATGGAGGGCGAGCAGTACTTC. Protein product: CASMHMEGEQYF.

The CDR3 DNA is TGTGCCAGCAGCTCAGGGGGGGCGGGGGGTTACAATGAGCAGTTCTTC. It codes for CASSSGGAGGYNEQFF. The genes are TRBV5-4 and TRBJ2-1, with D perhaps TRBD2 (8 bases). The V gene lost 3 bases and the J gene lost 4 bases, with 17 bases spanning the gap. The CDR3 consists of 16 residues. CDR1 and CDR2 (germline): SGHNT, YYREEE (reference sequence). The whole variable domain, remainder taken from reference TRBV5-4 and TRBJ2-1, is ETGVTQSPTHLIKTRGQQVTLRCSSQSGHNTVSWYQQALGQGPQFIFQYYREEENGRGNFPPRFSGLQFPNYSSELNVNALELDDSALYLCASSSGGAGGYNEQFFGPGTRLTVL.

The chain is built from TRBV7-2 and TRBJ2-5, with a weak D call TRBD2 (6 bases). This CDR3 has 15 residues. Trimming took 5 bases from V and 4 from J, leaving 17 bases between them. The germline V gene has CDR1 SGHTA and CDR2 FQGNSA. The CDR3 DNA follows: TGTGCCAGCAGCCTTGGCCCGGTGGAGGGAGAGACCCAGTACTTC. Its protein product is CASSLGPVEGETQYF.